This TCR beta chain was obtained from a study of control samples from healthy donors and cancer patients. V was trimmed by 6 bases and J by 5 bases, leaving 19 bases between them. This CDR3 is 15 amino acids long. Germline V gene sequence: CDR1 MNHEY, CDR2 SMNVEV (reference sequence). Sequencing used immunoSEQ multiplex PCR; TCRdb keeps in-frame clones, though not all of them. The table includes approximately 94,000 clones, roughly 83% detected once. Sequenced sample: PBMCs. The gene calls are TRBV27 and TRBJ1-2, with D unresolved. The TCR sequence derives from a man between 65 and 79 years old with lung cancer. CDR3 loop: CASRGRKAQSYGYTF. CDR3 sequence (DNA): TGTGCCAGCAGAGGCAGGAAGGCCCAGAGTTATGGCTACACCTTC.